This T cell receptor beta chain was documented in a study of shared clonotypes between healthy human individuals. Findings and caveats of the study: Sampling used blood alone; tissue repertoires probably differ.

Turning to this clone: Its antigen is not known.

J was trimmed by 5 bases and V by 6 bases; bases with no gene match: 9. Germline V gives CDR1 SQVTM, CDR2 ANQGSEA. The CDR3 runs to 13 residues. Generated by immunoSEQ multiplex PCR, the TCRdb table keeps only in-frame clones and is missing some. The table has under 600,000 clones, around 97% seen once. This receptor was identified in a woman aged 25-40 years in good health. The J gene is TRBJ2-7, the V gene TRBV29-1, with 8 nucleotides matching TRBD2. Specimen: naive CD4+ T cells sorted from blood. The subset was: CD45RA+ positively selected. The CDR3 bases are TGCAGCGTCGCGCGGGAGGAAGGGAACGAGCAGTACTTC. The encoded protein is CSVAREEGNEQYF.